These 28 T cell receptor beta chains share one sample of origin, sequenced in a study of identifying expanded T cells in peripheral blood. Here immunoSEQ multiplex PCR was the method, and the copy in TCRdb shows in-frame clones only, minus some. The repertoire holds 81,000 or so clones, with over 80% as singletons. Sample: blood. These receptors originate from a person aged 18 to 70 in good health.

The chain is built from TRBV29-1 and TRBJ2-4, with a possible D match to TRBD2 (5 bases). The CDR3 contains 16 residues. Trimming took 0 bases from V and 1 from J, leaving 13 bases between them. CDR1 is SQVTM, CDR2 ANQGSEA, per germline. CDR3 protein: CSVEDLEGAAKNIQYF. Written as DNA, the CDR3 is TGCAGCGTTGAAGATCTTGAGGGAGCCGCCAAAAACATTCAGTACTTC.

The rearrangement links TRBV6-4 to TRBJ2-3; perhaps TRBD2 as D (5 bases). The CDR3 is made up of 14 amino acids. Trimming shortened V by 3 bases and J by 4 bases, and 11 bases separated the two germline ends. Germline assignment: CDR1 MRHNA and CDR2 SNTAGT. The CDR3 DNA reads TGTGCCAGCAGTGAATCCGGGGATCCAGATACGCAGTATTTT. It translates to CASSESGDPDTQYF.

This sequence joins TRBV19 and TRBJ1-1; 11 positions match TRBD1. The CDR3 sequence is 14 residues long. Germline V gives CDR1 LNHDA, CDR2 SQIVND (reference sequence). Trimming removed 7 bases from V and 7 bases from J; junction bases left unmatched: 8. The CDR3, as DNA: TGTGCCAGTATTGGGACAGGGGGAAGTATTGAAGCTTTCTTT. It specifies CASIGTGGSIEAFF.

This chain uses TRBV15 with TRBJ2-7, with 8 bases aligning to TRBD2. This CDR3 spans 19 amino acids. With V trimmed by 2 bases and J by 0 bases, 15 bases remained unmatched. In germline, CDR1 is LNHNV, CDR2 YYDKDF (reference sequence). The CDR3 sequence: CATSRHTGLTSGNSYEQYF. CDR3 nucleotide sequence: TGTGCCACCAGCAGACATACTGGACTTACTAGCGGCAACTCCTACGAGCAGTACTTC.

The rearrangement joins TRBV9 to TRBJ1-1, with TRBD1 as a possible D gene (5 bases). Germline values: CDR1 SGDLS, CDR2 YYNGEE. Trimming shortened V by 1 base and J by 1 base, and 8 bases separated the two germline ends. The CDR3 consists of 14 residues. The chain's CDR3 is CASSVLTGNTEAFF. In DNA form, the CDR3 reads TGTGCCAGCAGCGTACTTACAGGGAACACTGAAGCTTTCTTT. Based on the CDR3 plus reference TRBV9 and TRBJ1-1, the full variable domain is DSGVTQTPKHLITATGQRVTLRCSPRSGDLSVYWYQQSLDQGLQFLIQYYNGEERAKGNILERFSAQQFPDLHSELNLSSLELGDSALYFCASSVLTGNTEAFFGQGTRLTVV.

For the CDR3, the DNA is TGTGCCAGCAGTTTACCCTATGGCTCGGGGGCGCAGTATTTT. It yields the protein CASSLPYGSGAQYF. This chain joins TRBV27 and TRBJ2-3; the D gene is possibly TRBD2 (6 bases). Germline CDR1 and CDR2: MNHEY and SMNVEV (reference sequence). Deletions cut 2 bases from V and 10 bases from J, with 16 bases between. The CDR3 is 14 residues long.

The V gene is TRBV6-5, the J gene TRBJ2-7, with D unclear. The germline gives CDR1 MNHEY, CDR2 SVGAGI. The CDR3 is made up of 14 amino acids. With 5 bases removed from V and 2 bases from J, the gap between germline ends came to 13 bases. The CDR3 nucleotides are TGTGCCAGCAGTATACGAACAGAGCCCTACGAGCAGTACTTC. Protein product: CASSIRTEPYEQYF.

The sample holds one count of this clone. In DNA form, the CDR3 reads TGCAGCGTTGTCGGTCGGGGGTTGGTCTCCTACAATGAGCAGTTCTTC. Translated, it gives CSVVGRGLVSYNEQFF. V usage is TRBV29-1 and J usage is TRBJ2-1; D may be TRBD2 (6 bases). CDR1 is SQVTM, CDR2 ANQGSEA, per germline. This CDR3 has 16 amino acids. V dropped 4 bases and J dropped 0 bases, with 16 bases sitting between them.

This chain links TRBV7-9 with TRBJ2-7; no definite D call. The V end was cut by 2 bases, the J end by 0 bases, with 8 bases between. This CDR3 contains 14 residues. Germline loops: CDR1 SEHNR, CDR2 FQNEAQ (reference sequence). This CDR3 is CASSLRQNSYEQYF. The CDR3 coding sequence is TGTGCCAGCAGCTTACGGCAGAACTCCTACGAGCAGTACTTC. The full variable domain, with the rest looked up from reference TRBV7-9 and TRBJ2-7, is DTGVSQNPRHKITKRGQNVTFRCDPISEHNRLYWYRQTLGQGPEFLTYFQNEAQLEKSRLLSDRFSAERPKGSFSTLEIQRTEQGDSAMYLCASSLRQNSYEQYFGPGTRLTVT.

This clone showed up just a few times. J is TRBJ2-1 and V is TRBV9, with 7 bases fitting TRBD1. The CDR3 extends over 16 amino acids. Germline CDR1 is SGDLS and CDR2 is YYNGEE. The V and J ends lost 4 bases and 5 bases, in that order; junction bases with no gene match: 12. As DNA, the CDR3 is TGTGCCAGCAGCACCCGACAGGGTCCCCCGAACAATGAGCAGTTCTTC. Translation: CASSTRQGPPNNEQFF.

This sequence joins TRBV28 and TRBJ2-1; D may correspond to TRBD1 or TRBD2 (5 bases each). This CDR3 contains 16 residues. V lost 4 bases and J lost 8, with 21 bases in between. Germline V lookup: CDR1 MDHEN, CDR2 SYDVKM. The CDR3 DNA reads TGTGCCAGCAGTTCCTGGCTGGGCCTATGGGACGATGAGCAGTTCTTC. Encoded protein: CASSSWLGLWDDEQFF.

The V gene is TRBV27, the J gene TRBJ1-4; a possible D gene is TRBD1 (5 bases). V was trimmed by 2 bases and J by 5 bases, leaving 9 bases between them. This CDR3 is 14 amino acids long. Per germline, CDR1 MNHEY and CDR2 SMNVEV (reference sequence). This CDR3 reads CASSLRQLNEKLFF. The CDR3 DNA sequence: TGTGCCAGCAGTTTACGACAGCTAAATGAAAAACTGTTTTTT.

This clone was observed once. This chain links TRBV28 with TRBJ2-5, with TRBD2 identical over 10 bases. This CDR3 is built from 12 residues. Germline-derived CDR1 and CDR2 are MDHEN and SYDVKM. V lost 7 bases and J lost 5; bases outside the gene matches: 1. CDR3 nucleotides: TGTGCCAGCACGGGACTAGCGGAGACCCAGTACTTC. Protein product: CASTGLAETQYF.

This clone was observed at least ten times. The CDR3 DNA is TGTGCCAGCAGCTTGGGACAGGCCACCGAGCAGTACTTC. Protein sequence: CASSLGQATEQYF. The chain recombines TRBV11-2 with TRBJ2-7; 8 bases match TRBD1. Losses at the gene ends were 3 bases for V and 6 bases for J; bases not matched to a gene: 4. Germline CDR1 reads SGHAT; CDR2 reads FQNNGV. The CDR3 has 13 residues.

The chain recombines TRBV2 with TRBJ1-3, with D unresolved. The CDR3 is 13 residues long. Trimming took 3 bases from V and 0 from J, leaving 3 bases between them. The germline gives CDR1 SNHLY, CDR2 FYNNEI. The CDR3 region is CASSDNSGNTIYF. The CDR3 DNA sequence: TGTGCCAGCAGTGACAACTCTGGAAACACCATATATTTT.

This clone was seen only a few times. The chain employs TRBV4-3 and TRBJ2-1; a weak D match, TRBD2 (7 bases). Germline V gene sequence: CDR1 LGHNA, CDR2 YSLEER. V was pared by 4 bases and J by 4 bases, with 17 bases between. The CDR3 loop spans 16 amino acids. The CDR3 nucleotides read TGCGCCAGCAGCCCAGGGGAGGGGATCCCTTACAATGAGCAGTTCTTC. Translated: CASSPGEGIPYNEQFF.

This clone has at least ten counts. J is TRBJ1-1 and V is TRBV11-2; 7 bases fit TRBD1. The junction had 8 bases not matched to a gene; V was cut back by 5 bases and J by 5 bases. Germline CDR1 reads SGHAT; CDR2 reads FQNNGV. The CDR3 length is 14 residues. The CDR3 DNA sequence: TGTGCCAGCAGCCCCCTGACAGGGCGTACTGAAGCTTTCTTT. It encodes CASSPLTGRTEAFF.

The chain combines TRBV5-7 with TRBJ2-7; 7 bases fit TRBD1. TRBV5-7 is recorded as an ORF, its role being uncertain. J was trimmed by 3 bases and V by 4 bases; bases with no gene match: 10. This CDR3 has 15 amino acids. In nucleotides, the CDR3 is TGTGCCAGCAGCCCGAACAGGGGCGAAAGCTACGAGCAGTACTTC. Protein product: CASSPNRGESYEQYF.

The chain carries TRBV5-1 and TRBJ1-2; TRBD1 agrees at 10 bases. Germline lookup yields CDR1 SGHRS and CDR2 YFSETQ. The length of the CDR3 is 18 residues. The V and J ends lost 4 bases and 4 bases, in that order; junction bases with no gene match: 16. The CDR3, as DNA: TGCGCCAGCAGCCTGAATCCGGGACAGGGGTCCATTAGCTATGGCTACACCTTC. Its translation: CASSLNPGQGSISYGYTF.

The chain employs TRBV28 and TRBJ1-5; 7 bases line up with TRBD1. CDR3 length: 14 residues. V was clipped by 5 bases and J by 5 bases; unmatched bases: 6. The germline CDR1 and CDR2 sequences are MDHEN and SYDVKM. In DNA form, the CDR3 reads TGTGCCAGCAGTCAGACAGGGCCTCATCAGCCCCAGCATTTT. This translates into CASSQTGPHQPQHF.

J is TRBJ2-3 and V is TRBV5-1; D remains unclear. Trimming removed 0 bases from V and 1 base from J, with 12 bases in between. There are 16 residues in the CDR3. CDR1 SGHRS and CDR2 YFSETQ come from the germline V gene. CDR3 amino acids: CASSLEPGYGTDTQYF. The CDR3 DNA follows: TGCGCCAGCAGCTTGGAGCCCGGGTATGGCACAGATACGCAGTATTTT.

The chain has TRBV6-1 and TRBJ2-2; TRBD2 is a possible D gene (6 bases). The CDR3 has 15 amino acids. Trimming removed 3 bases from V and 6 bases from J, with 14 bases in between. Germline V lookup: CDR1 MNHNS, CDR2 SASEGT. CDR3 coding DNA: TGTGCCAGCAGTGACGGGCTAGCGATGTCCGGGGAGCTGTTTTTT. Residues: CASSDGLAMSGELFF.

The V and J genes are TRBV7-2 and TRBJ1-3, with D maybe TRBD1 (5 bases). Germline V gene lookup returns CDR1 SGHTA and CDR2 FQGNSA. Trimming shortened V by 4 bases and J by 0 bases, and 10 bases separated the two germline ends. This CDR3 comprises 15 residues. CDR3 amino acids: CASSSGRSSGNTIYF. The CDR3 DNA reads TGTGCCAGCAGCTCGGGACGGAGCTCTGGAAACACCATATATTTT.

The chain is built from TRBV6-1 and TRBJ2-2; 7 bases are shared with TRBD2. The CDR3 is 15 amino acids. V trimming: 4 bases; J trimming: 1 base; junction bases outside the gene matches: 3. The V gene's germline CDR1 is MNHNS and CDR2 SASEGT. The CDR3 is CASSAWTRNTGELFF. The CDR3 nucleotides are TGTGCCAGCAGTGCATGGACTAGGAACACCGGGGAGCTGTTTTTT.

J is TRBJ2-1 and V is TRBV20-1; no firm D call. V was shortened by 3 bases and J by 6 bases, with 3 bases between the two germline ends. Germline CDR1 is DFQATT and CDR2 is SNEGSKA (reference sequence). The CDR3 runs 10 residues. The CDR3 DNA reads TGCAGTGCTAGGGCCAATGAGCAGTTCTTC. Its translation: CSARANEQFF.

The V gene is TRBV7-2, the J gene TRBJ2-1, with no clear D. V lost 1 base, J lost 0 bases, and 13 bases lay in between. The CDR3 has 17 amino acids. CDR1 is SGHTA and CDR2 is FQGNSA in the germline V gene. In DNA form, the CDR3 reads TGTGCCAGCAGCTTAGGTCAGAACCCATCCTCCTACAATGAGCAGTTCTTC. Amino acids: CASSLGQNPSSYNEQFF.

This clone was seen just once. The CDR3 here is CASRGLNTGELFF. The CDR3 DNA follows: TGTGCCAGCAGGGGTTTGAACACCGGGGAGCTGTTTTTT. V gene TRBV2 combines with J gene TRBJ2-2; no clear D gene. This CDR3 is built from 13 residues. The V end lost 6 bases, the J end lost 1 base, and 6 bases lay between the germline ends. The germline gives CDR1 SNHLY, CDR2 FYNNEI. The variable domain in full, with the rest retrieved from reference TRBV2 and TRBJ2-2, is EPEVTQTPSHQVTQMGQEVILRCVPISNHLYFYWYRQILGQKVEFLVSFYNNEISEKSEIFDDQFSVERPDGSNFTLKIRSTKLEDSAMYFCASRGLNTGELFFGEGSRLTVL.

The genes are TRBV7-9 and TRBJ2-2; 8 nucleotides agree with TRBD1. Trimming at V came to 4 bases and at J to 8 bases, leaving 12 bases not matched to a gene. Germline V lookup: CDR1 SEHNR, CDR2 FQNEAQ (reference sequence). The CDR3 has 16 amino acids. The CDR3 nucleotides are TGTGCCAGCAGCTCCTGGACAGGGCCGCTAGGTGGGGAGCTGTTTTTT. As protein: CASSSWTGPLGGELFF. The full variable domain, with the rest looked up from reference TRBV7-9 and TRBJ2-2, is DTGVSQNPRHKITKRGQNVTFRCDPISEHNRLYWYRQTLGQGPEFLTYFQNEAQLEKSRLLSDRFSAERPKGSFSTLEIQRTEQGDSAMYLCASSSWTGPLGGELFFGEGSRLTVL.